The T cell receptor beta chain described here comes from a study of response to subunit inactivated influenza vaccine. This clonotype was seen ten or more times. CDR3 length equals 13 residues. Germline values: CDR1 MNHNS, CDR2 SASEGT. Trimming took 7 bases from V and 8 from J; bases not matched to a gene: 4. TCRdb reanalysed the RT-PCR reads using MiXCR and keeps one entry per CDR3 protein. The data show roughly 170,000 distinct CDR3 sequences, with about 9% seen just once and roughly a tenth held by the top ten. Sequenced here: non-naive T cells sorted from PBMCs, sampled on the day of vaccination. The chain couples TRBV6-1 to TRBJ1-6, with 8 bases matching TRBD1. This TCR came from a man in his fifties who received an inactivated influenza vaccine. The CDR3 sequence: CASMETGDSPLHF. The CDR3, as DNA: TGTGCCAGCATGGAGACAGGGGATTCACCCCTCCACTTT.